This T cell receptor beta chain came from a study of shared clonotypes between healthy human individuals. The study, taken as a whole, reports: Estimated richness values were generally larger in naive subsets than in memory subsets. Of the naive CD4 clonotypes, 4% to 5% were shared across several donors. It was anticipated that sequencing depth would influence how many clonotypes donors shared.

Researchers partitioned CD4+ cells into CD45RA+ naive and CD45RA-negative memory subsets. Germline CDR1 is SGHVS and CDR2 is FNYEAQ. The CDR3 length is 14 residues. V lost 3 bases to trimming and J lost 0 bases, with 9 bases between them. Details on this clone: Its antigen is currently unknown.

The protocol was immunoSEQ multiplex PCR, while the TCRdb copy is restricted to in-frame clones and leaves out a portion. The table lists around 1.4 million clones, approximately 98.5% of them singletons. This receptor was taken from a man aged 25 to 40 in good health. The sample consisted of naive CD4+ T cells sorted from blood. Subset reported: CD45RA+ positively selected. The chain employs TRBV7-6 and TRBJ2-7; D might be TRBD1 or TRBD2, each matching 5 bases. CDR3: CASSLTGTSYEQYF. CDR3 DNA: TGTGCCAGCAGCTTGACCGGGACCTCCTACGAGCAGTACTTC.